Reported below is one TCR beta chain. Its antigen is unidentified. Primers for the PCR totalled 60 Vbeta and 13 Jbeta. Clones were read by immunoSEQ multiplex PCR, and TCRdb kept only the in-frame ones, dropping some. The sample carries under 150,000 clones, just under 80% recorded once. Germline loops: CDR1 MNHNY, CDR2 SVGAGI (reference sequence). After removal of 5 bases from V and 4 bases from J, the junction contained 10 bases not matched to a gene. CDR3 length equals 16 residues. The sample originates from a study of cytomegalovirus exposure and HLA in healthy donors. The wider study: HLA-typed donors were the source of about 85 million unique TCRs held in an early data release.

Notes on the study in general: When presence/absence was analysed, sequencing depth was taken to be roughly uniform across donors. It emerged from a later analysis that several of the most significant clusters appeared to be linked to common viral pathogens. HLA allele associations emerged for 16,951 TCR beta sequences in a later analysis, at 0.05 false discovery rate.

The V and J genes are TRBV6-6 and TRBJ2-3; TRBD2 matches 9 bases. The specimen sequenced was PBMCs. The sequence was obtained from a young woman in good health and CMV-seronegative. CDR3 nucleotides: TGTGCCAGCAGTCTTATCGTAGCGGGAGCTGCAGATACGCAGTATTTT. It translates to CASSLIVAGAADTQYF.